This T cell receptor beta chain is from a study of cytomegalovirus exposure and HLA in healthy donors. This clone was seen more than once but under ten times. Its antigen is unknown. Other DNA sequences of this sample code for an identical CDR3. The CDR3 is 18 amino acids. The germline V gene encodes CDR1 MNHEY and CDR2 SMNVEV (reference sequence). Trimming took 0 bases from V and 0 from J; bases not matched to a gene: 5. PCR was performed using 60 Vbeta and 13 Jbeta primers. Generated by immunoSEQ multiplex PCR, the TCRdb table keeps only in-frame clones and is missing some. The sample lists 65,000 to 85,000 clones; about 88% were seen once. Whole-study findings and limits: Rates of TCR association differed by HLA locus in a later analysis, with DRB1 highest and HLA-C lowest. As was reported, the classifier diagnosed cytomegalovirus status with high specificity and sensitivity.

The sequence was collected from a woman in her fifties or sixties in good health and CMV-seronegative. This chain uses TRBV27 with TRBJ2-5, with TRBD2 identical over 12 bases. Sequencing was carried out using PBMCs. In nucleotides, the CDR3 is TGTGCCAGCAGTTTATCAGGAGGGACTAGCGGGCACCAAGAGACCCAGTACTTC. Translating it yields CASSLSGGTSGHQETQYF.